A single TCR beta chain is shown here with its context. This sample is part of a study of T cell changes during pregnancy in multiple sclerosis. Clones were read by immunoSEQ multiplex PCR, and TCRdb kept only the in-frame ones, dropping some. There are 55,000 to 95,000 clones in the sample; more than 90% occur only once, and approximately 2% lies in the top ten. The CDR3 spans 18 residues. The ends were cut back, 0 bases at V and 2 bases at J, with 18 bases in the middle. Germline lookup yields CDR1 LGHNA and CDR2 YNFKEQ. Sequencing was performed on peripheral blood, taken in the second trimester of pregnancy. The sequence was collected from a female donor in good health, enrolled as a control in a pregnancy study. This chain links TRBV4-2 with TRBJ2-3, with D perhaps TRBD1 (5 bases). The CDR3 sequence is CASSQDIGERGYTDTQYF. The CDR3 bases are TGTGCCAGCAGCCAAGATATAGGGGAAAGGGGTTACACAGATACGCAGTATTTT.